This T cell receptor beta chain was captured in a study of cytomegalovirus exposure and HLA in healthy donors. J gave up 6 bases and V 0 bases, and 7 bases lay outside the gene matches. The CDR3 loop spans 16 amino acids. From germline, CDR1 is SGHNT and CDR2 YYREEE (reference sequence). With 60 Vbeta and 13 Jbeta primers, the PCR was carried out. Produced via immunoSEQ multiplex PCR; TCRdb's table is partial and in-frame only. The table lists more than 95,000 clones, around 62% of them singletons. Study results and limitations: A later analysis reported that several of the most significant clusters appeared to be linked to common viral pathogens, among them Epstein-Barr virus. Among TCR beta chains, those listed as cytomegalovirus-associated numbered about 160. In presence/absence analyses, roughly uniform sequencing depth across donors was assumed.

As concerns this clone: The antigen is not known.

The sample comprised PBMCs. This receptor was taken from a middle-aged woman in good health and CMV-seropositive. The chain carries TRBV5-4 and TRBJ2-1; 9 nucleotides agree with TRBD2. This chain's CDR3 is CASSLVPGLAGNEQFF. CDR3 DNA: TGTGCCAGCAGCTTGGTACCGGGACTAGCTGGCAATGAGCAGTTCTTC.